This entry concerns a single T cell receptor beta chain. This CDR3 comprises 12 residues. CDR1 is MDHEN and CDR2 is SYDVKM in the germline V gene. The V gene lost 3 bases and the J gene lost 11 bases, with 11 bases spanning the gap. As originally analysed: Amplification of reference gene primers provided the estimated nucleated cell counts. Here immunoSEQ multiplex PCR was the method, and the copy in TCRdb shows in-frame clones only, minus some. The V and J calls and the clone size are those of that table, but D and trimming were determined from the DNA. The sample lists under 300,000 clones; roughly 82% were seen once. This sample was taken from a study of blood T cell repertoires in COVID-19. Study-level information: COVID-19 samples collected from the United States, Italy and Spain covered acute and convalescent phases. T cells, B-cell-depleted T cells, or PBMCs supplied cDNA or gDNA.

Sequenced: peripheral blood. V usage is TRBV28 and J usage is TRBJ2-1; D uncertain. This receptor was obtained from a woman aged 35 to 49 who had recovered from COVID-19. The CDR3 here is CASSFIQNQQFF. Here the CDR3 DNA reads TGTGCCAGCAGTTTTATCCAGAACCAGCAGTTCTTC.